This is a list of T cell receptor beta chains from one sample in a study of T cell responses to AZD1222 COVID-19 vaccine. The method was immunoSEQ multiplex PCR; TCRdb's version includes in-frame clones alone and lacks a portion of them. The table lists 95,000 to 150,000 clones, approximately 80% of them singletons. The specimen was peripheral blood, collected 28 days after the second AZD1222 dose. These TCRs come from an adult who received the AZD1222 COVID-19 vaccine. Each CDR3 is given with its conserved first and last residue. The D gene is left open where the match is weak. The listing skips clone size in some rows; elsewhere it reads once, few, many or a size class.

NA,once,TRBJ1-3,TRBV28,CASSFTGTGNTIYF,TGTGCCAGCAGTTTCACCGGGACCGGAAACACCATATATTTT
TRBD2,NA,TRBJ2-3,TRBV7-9,CASRVRTSGGKDTQYF,TGTGCCAGCAGGGTCCGGACTAGCGGGGGGAAAGATACGCAGTATTTT
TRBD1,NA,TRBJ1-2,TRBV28,CASRPSRDRGDRFYGYTF,TGTGCCAGCAGACCATCCCGGGACAGGGGGGATAGATTCTATGGCTACACCTTC
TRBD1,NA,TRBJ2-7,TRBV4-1,CASSQASDRGRYEQYF,TGCGCCAGCAGCCAAGCCTCTGACAGGGGGCGGTACGAGCAGTACTTC
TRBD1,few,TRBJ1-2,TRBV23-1,CASSQSGTGGDPLYGYTF,TGCGCCAGCAGTCAATCGGGGACAGGGGGGGATCCCTTATATGGCTACACCTTC
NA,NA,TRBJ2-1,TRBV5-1,CASSLGGSLINEQFF,TGCGCCAGCAGCTTGGGCGGTAGTCTGATCAATGAGCAGTTCTTC
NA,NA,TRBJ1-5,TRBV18,CASSPAGDQPQHF,TGTGCCAGCTCACCCGCGGGGGATCAGCCCCAGCATTTT
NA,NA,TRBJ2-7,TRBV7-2,CASSSPSRSYEQYF,TGTGCCAGCAGCTCCCCGTCGCGGAGCTACGAGCAGTACTTC
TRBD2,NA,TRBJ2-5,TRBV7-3,CASGRTSGGTQYF,TGTGCCAGCGGCAGGACTAGCGGGGGGACCCAGTACTTC
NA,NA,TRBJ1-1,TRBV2,CASSAGQLNTEAFF,TGTGCCAGCAGCGCAGGACAGCTGAACACTGAAGCTTTCTTT
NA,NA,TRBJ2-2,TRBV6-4,CASSRQATNTGELFF,TGTGCCAGCAGCAGACAGGCGACGAACACCGGGGAGCTGTTTTTT
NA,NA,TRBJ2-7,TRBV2,CASIYRQIDEQYF,TGTGCCAGCATATATAGGCAGATTGACGAGCAGTACTTC
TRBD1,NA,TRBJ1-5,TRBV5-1,CASSLGTGNQPQHF,TGCGCCAGCAGCTTAGGGACAGGGAATCAGCCCCAGCATTTT
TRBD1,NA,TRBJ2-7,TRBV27,CASSYRGQPYEQYF,TGTGCCAGCAGCTACAGGGGTCAGCCCTACGAGCAGTACTTC
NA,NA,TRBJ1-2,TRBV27,CASSLFPGHYGYTF,TGTGCCAGCAGTTTATTCCCGGGGCACTATGGCTACACCTTC
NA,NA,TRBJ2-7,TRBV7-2,CASSPQLGEQYF,TGTGCCAGCAGCCCACAGTTGGGTGAGCAGTACTTC
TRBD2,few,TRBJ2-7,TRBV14,CASSQRGVPYEQYF,TGTGCCAGCAGCCAACGGGGGGTTCCGTACGAGCAGTACTTC
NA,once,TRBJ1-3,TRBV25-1,CASSEWGETPSFQNTIYF,TGTGCCAGCAGTGAATGGGGCGAGACACCGAGTTTCCAAAACACCATATATTTT
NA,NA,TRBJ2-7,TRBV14,CASSHFTLQTQYF,TGTGCCAGCAGCCACTTCACGTTGCAGACGCAGTACTTC
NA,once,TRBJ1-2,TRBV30,CAWVGQRANYGYTF,TGTGCCTGGGTTGGACAGCGCGCTAACTATGGCTACACCTTC
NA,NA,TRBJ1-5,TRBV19,CASRTDSNQPQHF,TGTGCCAGTAGGACGGATAGCAATCAGCCCCAGCATTTT
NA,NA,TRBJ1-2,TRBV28,CASTLLGTGTVNYGYTF,TGTGCCAGCACCCTCCTTGGAACGGGAACTGTTAACTATGGCTACACCTTC
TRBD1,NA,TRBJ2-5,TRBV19,CASSVDRGETQYF,TGTGCCAGTAGTGTCGACAGGGGTGAGACCCAGTACTTC
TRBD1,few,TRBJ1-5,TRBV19,CASSILGTGAYQPQHF,TGTGCCAGTAGTATTCTCGGGACAGGGGCCTATCAGCCCCAGCATTTT
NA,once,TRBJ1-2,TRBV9,CASSVGRVNVGYTF,TGTGCCAGCAGCGTGGGACGGGTGAACGTTGGCTACACCTTC
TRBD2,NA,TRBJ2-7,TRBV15,CATSRDKAGGEQYF,TGTGCCACCAGCAGAGATAAAGCGGGGGGCGAGCAGTACTTC
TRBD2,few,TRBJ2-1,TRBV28,CASSPGGGRNNEQFF,TGTGCCAGCAGTCCCGGGGGCGGGAGGAACAATGAGCAGTTCTTC
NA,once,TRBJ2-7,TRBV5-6,CASSFRPTRRGSYEQYF,TGTGCCAGCAGCTTTCGCCCTACGCGAAGGGGATCCTACGAGCAGTACTTC
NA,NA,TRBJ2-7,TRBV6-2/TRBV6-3,CASSLGREQYF,TGTGCCAGCAGTTTGGGTCGGGAGCAGTACTTC
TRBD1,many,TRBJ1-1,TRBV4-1,CASSPGTVQEAFF,TGCGCCAGCAGCCCCGGGACAGTACAGGAAGCTTTCTTT
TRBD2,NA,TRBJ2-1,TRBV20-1,CSASDEGLGGLNEQFF,TGCAGTGCTAGTGATGAGGGACTAGGGGGGCTCAATGAGCAGTTCTTC
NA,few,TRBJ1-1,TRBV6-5,CASSYLSGQNTEAFF,TGTGCCAGCAGTTACCTTTCAGGACAGAACACTGAAGCTTTCTTT